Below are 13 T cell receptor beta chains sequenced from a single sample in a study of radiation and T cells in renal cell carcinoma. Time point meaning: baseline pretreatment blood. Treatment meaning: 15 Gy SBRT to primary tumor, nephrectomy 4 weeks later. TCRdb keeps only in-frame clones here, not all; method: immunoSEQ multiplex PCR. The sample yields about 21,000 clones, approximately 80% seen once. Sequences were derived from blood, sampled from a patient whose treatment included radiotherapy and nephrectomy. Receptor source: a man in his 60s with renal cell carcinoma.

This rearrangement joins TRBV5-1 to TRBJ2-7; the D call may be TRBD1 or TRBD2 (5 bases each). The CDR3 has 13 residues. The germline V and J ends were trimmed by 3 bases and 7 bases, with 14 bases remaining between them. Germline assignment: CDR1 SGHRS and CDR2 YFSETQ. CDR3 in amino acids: CASSWDGQLEQYF. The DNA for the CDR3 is TGCGCCAGCAGCTGGGACGGGCAGCTGGAGCAGTACTTC.

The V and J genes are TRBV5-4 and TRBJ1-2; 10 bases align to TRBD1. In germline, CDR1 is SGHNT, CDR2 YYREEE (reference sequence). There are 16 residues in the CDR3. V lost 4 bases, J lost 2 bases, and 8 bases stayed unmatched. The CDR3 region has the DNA TGTGCCAGCAGCCCTAGACAGGGGGCTTTAAACTATGGCTACACCTTC. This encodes CASSPRQGALNYGYTF.

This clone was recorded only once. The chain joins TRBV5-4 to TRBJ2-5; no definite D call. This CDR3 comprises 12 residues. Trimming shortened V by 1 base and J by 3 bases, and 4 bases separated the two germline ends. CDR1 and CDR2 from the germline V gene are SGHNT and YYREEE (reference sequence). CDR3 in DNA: TGTGCCAGCAGCTTGACTAAAGAGACCCAGTACTTC. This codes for CASSLTKETQYF.

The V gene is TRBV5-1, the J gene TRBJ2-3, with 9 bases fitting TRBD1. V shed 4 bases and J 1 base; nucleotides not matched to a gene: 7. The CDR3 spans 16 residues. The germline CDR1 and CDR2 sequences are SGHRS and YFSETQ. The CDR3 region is CASSLVGQGGTDTQYF. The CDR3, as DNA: TGCGCCAGCAGCCTGGTGGGACAGGGAGGCACAGATACGCAGTATTTT.

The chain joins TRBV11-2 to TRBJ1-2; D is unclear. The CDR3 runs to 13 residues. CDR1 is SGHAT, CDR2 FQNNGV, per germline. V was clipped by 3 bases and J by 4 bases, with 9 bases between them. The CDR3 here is CASSLNFRYGYTF. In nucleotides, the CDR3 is TGTGCCAGCAGCTTGAACTTCCGCTATGGCTACACCTTC.

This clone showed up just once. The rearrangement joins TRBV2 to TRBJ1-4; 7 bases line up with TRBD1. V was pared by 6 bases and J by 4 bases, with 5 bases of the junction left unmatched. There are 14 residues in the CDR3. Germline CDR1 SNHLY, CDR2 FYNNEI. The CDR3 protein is CASRPGQRNEKLFF. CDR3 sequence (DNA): TGTGCCAGCAGGCCGGGACAGCGTAATGAAAAACTGTTTTTT.

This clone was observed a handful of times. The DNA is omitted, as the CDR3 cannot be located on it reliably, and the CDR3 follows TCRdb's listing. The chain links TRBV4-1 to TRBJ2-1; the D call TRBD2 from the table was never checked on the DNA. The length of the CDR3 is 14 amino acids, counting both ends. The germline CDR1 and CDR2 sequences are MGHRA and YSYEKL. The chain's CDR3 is CASSQGISVNEQFF.

The CDR3 spells CASSADSTYEQYF. The CDR3 DNA sequence: TGTGCCAGCAGTGCCGACAGTACCTACGAGCAGTACTTC. The V gene is TRBV27, the J gene TRBJ2-7; D possibly corresponds to TRBD1 (5 bases). V lost 5 bases and J 2 bases, leaving 10 bases between the germline ends. CDR1 is MNHEY, CDR2 SMNVEV, per germline (reference sequence). The CDR3 spans 13 residues.

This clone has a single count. This CDR3 reads CASSSVSRSYEQYF. The CDR3 region has the DNA TGTGCCAGCAGCTCTGTGTCTCGCTCCTACGAGCAGTACTTC. The chain joins TRBV7-6 to TRBJ2-7; D remains ambiguous. The V gene lost 4 bases and the J gene lost 0 bases, with 10 bases spanning the gap. The CDR3 sequence is 14 residues long. Per the germline V gene, CDR1 is SGHVS and CDR2 is FNYEAQ.

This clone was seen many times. The CDR3 bases are TGCAGTGCTCCGGGAGCCCATGAGCAGTTCTTC. This gives the protein CSAPGAHEQFF. The chain recombines TRBV20-1 with TRBJ2-1; D might be TRBD2 (6 bases). V lost 5 bases and J lost 8, with 10 bases in between. The CDR3 totals 11 residues. Germline-derived CDR1 and CDR2 are DFQATT and SNEGSKA (reference sequence).

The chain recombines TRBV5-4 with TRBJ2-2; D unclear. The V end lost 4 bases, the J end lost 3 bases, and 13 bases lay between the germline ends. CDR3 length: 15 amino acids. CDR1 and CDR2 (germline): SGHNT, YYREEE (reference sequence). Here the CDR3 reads CASSATLRDTGELFF. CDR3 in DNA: TGTGCCAGCAGCGCGACTCTCCGGGACACCGGGGAGCTGTTTTTT.

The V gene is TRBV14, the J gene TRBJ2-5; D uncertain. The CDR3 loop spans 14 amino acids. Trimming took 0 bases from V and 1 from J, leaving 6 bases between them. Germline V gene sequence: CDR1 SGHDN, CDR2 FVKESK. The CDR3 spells CASSQEVTQETQYF. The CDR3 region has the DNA TGTGCCAGCAGCCAAGAAGTAACCCAAGAGACCCAGTACTTC.

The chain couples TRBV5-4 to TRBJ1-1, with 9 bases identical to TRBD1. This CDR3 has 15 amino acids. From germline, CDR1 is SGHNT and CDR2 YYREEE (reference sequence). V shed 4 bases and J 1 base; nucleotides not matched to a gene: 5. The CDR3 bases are TGTGCCAGCAGCGAGCCGGACAGGGGGAACACTGAAGCTTTCTTT. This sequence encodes CASSEPDRGNTEAFF.